The T cell receptor (beta chain) under discussion was sequenced for a study of blood T cell repertoires in COVID-19. Study-wide background: Acute-phase and convalescent COVID-19 samples originated in the United States, Italy and Spain.

Per the study methods: From reference gene primer amplification, estimates of nucleated cell counts were derived. Produced via immunoSEQ multiplex PCR; TCRdb's table is partial and in-frame only. The V and J calls and clone size are taken from that table; D and trimming were inferred from the DNA. The table shows about 76,000 clones, with roughly 84% occurring only once. The germline gives CDR1 ENHRY, CDR2 SYGVKD. Trimming pared 7 bases from V and 5 bases from J, leaving 11 bases between. The CDR3 runs to 13 residues. Seattle researchers signed up patients amid active infection and tracked them longitudinally.

The chain couples TRBV10-3 to TRBJ1-4, with a tentative D call TRBD1 (6 bases). Sequenced sample: peripheral blood. The clonotype was recovered from a man aged 55 to 70 with COVID-19, enrolled during active disease. CDR3 bases: TGTGCCATCAACGGACAGTGGAATGAAAAACTGTTTTTT. Its protein is CAINGQWNEKLFF.